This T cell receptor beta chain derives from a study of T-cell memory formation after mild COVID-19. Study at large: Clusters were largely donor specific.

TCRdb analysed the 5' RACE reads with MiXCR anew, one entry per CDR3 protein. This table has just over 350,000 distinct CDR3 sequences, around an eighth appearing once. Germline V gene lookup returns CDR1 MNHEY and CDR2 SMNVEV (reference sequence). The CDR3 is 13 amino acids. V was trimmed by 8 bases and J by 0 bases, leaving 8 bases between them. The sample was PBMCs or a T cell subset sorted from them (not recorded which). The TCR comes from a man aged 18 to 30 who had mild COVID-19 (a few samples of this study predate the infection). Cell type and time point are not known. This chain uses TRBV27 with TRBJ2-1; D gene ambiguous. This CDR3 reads CASRASSYNEQFF. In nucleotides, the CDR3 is TGTGCCAGCCGGGCTAGCTCCTACAATGAGCAGTTCTTC.